The 23 T cell receptor beta chains listed next were all sequenced from one sample in a study of cytomegalovirus exposure and HLA in healthy donors. PCR amplification relied on 60 Vbeta primers (plus 13 Jbeta primers). Generated by immunoSEQ multiplex PCR, the TCRdb table keeps only in-frame clones and is missing some. The table lists 110,000 to 150,000 clones, about three quarters of them singletons, with 1.5% to 2% in the top ten. Sequencing used PBMCs. The receptors originated from a woman aged 25 to 45 in good health and CMV-seronegative.

The chain is built from TRBV28 and TRBJ2-5, with 7 bases fitting TRBD1. The CDR3 is 13 amino acids. In germline, CDR1 is MDHEN, CDR2 SYDVKM. V shed 11 bases and J 1 base; nucleotides not matched to a gene: 7. The CDR3 spells CAGGRDSQETQYF. The CDR3 nucleotides are TGTGCCGGGGGCCGGGACAGCCAAGAGACCCAGTACTTC.

The rearrangement uses TRBV4-1 and TRBJ2-4; the D is unclear. The length of the CDR3 is 15 residues. Trimming took 0 bases from V and 4 from J, leaving 10 bases between them. Germline CDR1 reads MGHRA; CDR2 reads YSYEKL. The CDR3 nucleotides are TGCGCCAGCAGCCAAGATCAACTGTTTAAAAACATTCAGTACTTC. Its translation is CASSQDQLFKNIQYF.

The chain joins TRBV5-1 to TRBJ2-7; tentatively, D is TRBD1 (5 bases). The germline V and J ends were trimmed by 2 bases and 1 base, with 10 bases remaining between them. Germline-derived CDR1 and CDR2 are SGHRS and YFSETQ. The CDR3 contains 14 residues. The CDR3 nucleotides read TGCGCCAGCAGCTTTGGGGCGATGTCCTACGAGCAGTACTTC. Residues: CASSFGAMSYEQYF.

J is TRBJ1-5 and V is TRBV28, with D possibly TRBD1 on 6 matching bases. CDR1 is MDHEN and CDR2 is SYDVKM in the germline V gene. V was clipped by 6 bases and J by 0 bases, with 12 bases between them. The CDR3 is 15 residues long. The CDR3 sequence: CASRSGDLSNQPQHF. CDR3 coding DNA: TGTGCCAGCAGGTCAGGGGACCTTAGCAATCAGCCCCAGCATTTT. Full variable domain (remainder filled in from reference TRBV28 and TRBJ1-5): DVKVTQSSRYLVKRTGEKVFLECVQDMDHENMFWYRQDPGLGLRLIYFSYDVKMKEKGDIPEGYSVSREKKERFSLILESASTNQTSMYLCASRSGDLSNQPQHFGDGTRLSIL.

This clone occurred a few times. This chain joins TRBV7-3 and TRBJ2-1; maybe TRBD2 (5 bases). Germline CDR1 is SGHTA and CDR2 is FQGTGA. The CDR3 runs to 16 residues. V gave up 0 bases and J gave up 4 bases, with 13 bases separating them. The CDR3 region has the DNA TGTGCCAGCAGCTTAACCCCTGGACTTAATTACAATGAGCAGTTCTTC. Amino acid sequence: CASSLTPGLNYNEQFF.

V usage is TRBV27 and J usage is TRBJ1-4, with no clear D. The CDR3 runs 14 residues. Germline V gene sequence: CDR1 MNHEY, CDR2 SMNVEV (reference sequence). V lost 2 bases and J 4 bases, leaving 8 bases between the germline ends. CDR3 nucleotides: TGTGCCAGCAGTTTAGTGGGCTATAATGAAAAACTGTTTTTT. This gives the protein CASSLVGYNEKLFF. Filled out from reference TRBV27 and TRBJ1-4, the complete variable domain reads EAQVTQNPRYLITVTGKKLTVTCSQNMNHEYMSWYRQDPGLGLRQIYYSMNVEVTDKGDVPEGYKVSRKEKRNFPLILESPSPNQTSLYFCASSLVGYNEKLFFGSGTQLSVL.

This sequence joins TRBV19 and TRBJ1-1, with D perhaps TRBD1 (5 bases). The CDR3 extends over 14 amino acids. Per the germline V gene, CDR1 is LNHDA and CDR2 is SQIVND (reference sequence). V was pared by 4 bases and J by 0 bases, with 9 bases between. The CDR3 DNA follows: TGTGCCAGTAGTAGTATAGGGGTGAACACTGAAGCTTTCTTT. Its translation: CASSSIGVNTEAFF.

The chain links TRBV27 to TRBJ2-5, with 11 bases identical to TRBD2. The germline CDR1 and CDR2 sequences are MNHEY and SMNVEV (reference sequence). The CDR3 covers 15 residues. With 3 bases clipped from V and 3 bases from J, the junction kept 3 bases outside the gene matches. CDR3 protein: CASSFMGLAEETQYF. CDR3 DNA: TGTGCCAGCAGTTTCATGGGACTAGCGGAAGAGACCCAGTACTTC.

This chain connects TRBV30 to TRBJ2-5, with 11 bases identical to TRBD1. The germline CDR1 and CDR2 sequences are GTSNPN and SVGIG (reference sequence). J gave up 5 bases and V 0 bases, and 20 bases lay outside the gene matches. The length of the CDR3 is 20 residues. CDR3 nucleotides: TGTGCCTGGAGTGTTTCGAGGACAGGGGGCTATGTTGGTGCTTGGGAGACCCAGTACTTC. Its translation: CAWSVSRTGGYVGAWETQYF.

This sequence joins TRBV6-6 and TRBJ2-3; 10 bases agree with TRBD1. V shed 6 bases, J shed 2 bases, and the junction held 8 bases outside the gene matches. Germline-derived CDR1 and CDR2 are MNHNY and SVGAGI (reference sequence). The CDR3 spans 16 residues. The CDR3 loop reads CASSRAGTGDTDTQYF. The CDR3 bases are TGTGCCAGCAGCCGCGCGGGGACAGGGGACACAGATACGCAGTATTTT.

This clone was seen a single time. The gene calls are TRBV5-6 and TRBJ2-7, with 8 bases aligning to TRBD2. Trimming cost V 4 bases and J 5 bases; bases outside gene matches: 14. The CDR3 spans 16 residues. Germline CDR1 SGHDT, CDR2 YYEEEE. The DNA of the CDR3 is TGTGCCAGCAGCCCAAGTCCGGGACTAGGACCCCACGAGCAGTACTTC. Residues: CASSPSPGLGPHEQYF.

This clone was recorded a few times. The V gene is TRBV19, the J gene TRBJ2-5, with no clear D. The germline V and J ends were trimmed by 3 bases and 5 bases, with 10 bases remaining between them. The CDR3 has 13 amino acids. Germline V gene lookup returns CDR1 LNHDA and CDR2 SQIVND (reference sequence). The CDR3 DNA is TGTGCCAGTAGTATCCCGGGTCGGGAGACCCAGTACTTC. It translates to CASSIPGRETQYF.

J is TRBJ1-5 and V is TRBV10-3; tentatively, D is TRBD1 (5 bases). Trimming removed 0 bases from V and 5 bases from J, with 11 bases in between. This CDR3 has 15 amino acids. From germline, CDR1 is ENHRY and CDR2 SYGVKD. CDR3 sequence (DNA): TGTGCCATCAGTGAGTCGGGGATAGGGGATCAGCCCCAGCATTTT. Protein product: CAISESGIGDQPQHF.

The chain joins TRBV6-5 to TRBJ2-3, with 12 bases aligning to TRBD2. The J segment lost 6 bases and the V segment lost 7 bases, leaving 5 bases of the junction unmatched. The germline gives CDR1 MNHEY, CDR2 SVGAGI. The CDR3 has 14 residues. This CDR3 is CASKLAGGSDTQYF. Here the CDR3 DNA reads TGTGCCAGCAAGCTAGCGGGGGGGTCCGATACGCAGTATTTT.

This clone has more than one count but fewer than ten. Other nucleotide sequences in the sample specify the same CDR3. The chain links TRBV5-1 to TRBJ1-4; 9 bases map to TRBD1. The V segment lost 0 bases and the J segment 8 bases; nucleotides outside the gene matches: 2. Per the germline V gene, CDR1 is SGHRS and CDR2 is YFSETQ. The CDR3 contains 14 residues. As DNA, the CDR3 is TGCGCCAGCAGCTTGGGACAGGGGGGAGAAAAACTGTTTTTT. It yields the protein CASSLGQGGEKLFF. The full variable domain, rest sourced from reference TRBV5-1 and TRBJ1-4, is KAGVTQTPRYLIKTRGQQVTLSCSPISGHRSVSWYQQTPGQGLQFLFEYFSETQRNKGNFPGRFSGRQFSNSRSEMNVSTLELGDSALYLCASSLGQGGEKLFFGSGTQLSVL.

V and J are TRBV7-6 and TRBJ2-1, with 9 bases lining up with TRBD2. The CDR3 has 15 amino acids. Looked up from germline, CDR1 is SGHVS and CDR2 is FNYEAQ. Trimming at V came to 6 bases and at J to 6 bases, leaving 9 bases not matched to a gene. CDR3 sequence: CASSSLAGEINEQFF. The CDR3 DNA sequence: TGTGCCAGCAGTTCCTTAGCGGGGGAGATCAATGAGCAGTTCTTC.

This chain uses TRBV11-2 with TRBJ1-2, with D perhaps matching TRBD1 (5 bases). Germline V lookup: CDR1 SGHAT, CDR2 FQNNGV. Trimming stripped 1 base from V and 4 bases from J, with 10 bases between. The CDR3 covers 14 residues. Here the CDR3 DNA reads TGTGCCAGCAGCTTAGTTCAGGGCGCCTATGGCTACACCTTC. It specifies CASSLVQGAYGYTF.

The V call is TRBV10-2, the J call TRBJ1-1, with unresolved D. V was cut by 8 bases and J by 5 bases, with 9 bases left in between. The CDR3 contains 11 residues. Germline-derived CDR1 and CDR2 are WSHSY and SAAADI. The CDR3 spells CASGSWTEAFF. CDR3 DNA: TGCGCCAGCGGTAGTTGGACTGAAGCTTTCTTT.

The J gene is TRBJ1-6, the V gene TRBV9; D might be TRBD1 (6 bases). The V gene lost 3 bases and the J gene lost 5 bases, with 9 bases spanning the gap. The CDR3 is made up of 14 amino acids. Germline CDR1 and CDR2: SGDLS and YYNGEE. CDR3: CASSGTVNNSPLHF. The CDR3 DNA sequence: TGTGCCAGCAGCGGGACAGTTAATAATTCACCCCTCCACTTT.

The CDR3 protein is CASSLEAGGPYEQYV. CDR3 DNA: TGTGCCAGCAGCTTAGAGGCCGGAGGACCCTACGAGCAGTACGTC. This chain links TRBV7-8 with TRBJ2-7, with D possibly TRBD2 on 5 matching bases. CDR1 and CDR2 (germline): SGHVS, FQNEAQ. Trimming took 1 base from V and 2 from J, leaving 12 bases between them. There are 15 residues in the CDR3.

In this sample, this clone turned up a few times. The V gene is TRBV30, the J gene TRBJ1-5; 9 bases line up with TRBD1. CDR3 length equals 13 residues. Germline V gives CDR1 GTSNPN, CDR2 SVGIG (reference sequence). V lost 3 bases and J lost 6; bases outside the gene matches: 3. The CDR3 DNA follows: TGTGCCTGGAGGGGACAGGGCGCTCAGCCCCAGCATTTT. Protein product: CAWRGQGAQPQHF.

The sample holds a few counts of this clone. This chain connects TRBV18 to TRBJ2-3; no clear D gene. Germline V gene lookup returns CDR1 KGHSH and CDR2 LQKENI. V lost 3 bases and J lost 1, with 5 bases in between. This CDR3 contains 13 residues. In nucleotides, the CDR3 is TGTGCCAGCTCACCCTCTCGCACAGATACGCAGTATTTT. Its translation: CASSPSRTDTQYF.

This chain connects TRBV28 to TRBJ1-4; 7 bases map to TRBD1. CDR1 MDHEN and CDR2 SYDVKM come from the germline V gene. This CDR3 region has 15 residues. Germline trimming cut 5 bases from V and 8 bases from J; bases unmatched to any gene: 11. CDR3 residues: CASSPDKGAWEKLFF. CDR3 DNA: TGTGCCAGCAGTCCAGACAAGGGGGCCTGGGAAAAACTGTTTTTT.